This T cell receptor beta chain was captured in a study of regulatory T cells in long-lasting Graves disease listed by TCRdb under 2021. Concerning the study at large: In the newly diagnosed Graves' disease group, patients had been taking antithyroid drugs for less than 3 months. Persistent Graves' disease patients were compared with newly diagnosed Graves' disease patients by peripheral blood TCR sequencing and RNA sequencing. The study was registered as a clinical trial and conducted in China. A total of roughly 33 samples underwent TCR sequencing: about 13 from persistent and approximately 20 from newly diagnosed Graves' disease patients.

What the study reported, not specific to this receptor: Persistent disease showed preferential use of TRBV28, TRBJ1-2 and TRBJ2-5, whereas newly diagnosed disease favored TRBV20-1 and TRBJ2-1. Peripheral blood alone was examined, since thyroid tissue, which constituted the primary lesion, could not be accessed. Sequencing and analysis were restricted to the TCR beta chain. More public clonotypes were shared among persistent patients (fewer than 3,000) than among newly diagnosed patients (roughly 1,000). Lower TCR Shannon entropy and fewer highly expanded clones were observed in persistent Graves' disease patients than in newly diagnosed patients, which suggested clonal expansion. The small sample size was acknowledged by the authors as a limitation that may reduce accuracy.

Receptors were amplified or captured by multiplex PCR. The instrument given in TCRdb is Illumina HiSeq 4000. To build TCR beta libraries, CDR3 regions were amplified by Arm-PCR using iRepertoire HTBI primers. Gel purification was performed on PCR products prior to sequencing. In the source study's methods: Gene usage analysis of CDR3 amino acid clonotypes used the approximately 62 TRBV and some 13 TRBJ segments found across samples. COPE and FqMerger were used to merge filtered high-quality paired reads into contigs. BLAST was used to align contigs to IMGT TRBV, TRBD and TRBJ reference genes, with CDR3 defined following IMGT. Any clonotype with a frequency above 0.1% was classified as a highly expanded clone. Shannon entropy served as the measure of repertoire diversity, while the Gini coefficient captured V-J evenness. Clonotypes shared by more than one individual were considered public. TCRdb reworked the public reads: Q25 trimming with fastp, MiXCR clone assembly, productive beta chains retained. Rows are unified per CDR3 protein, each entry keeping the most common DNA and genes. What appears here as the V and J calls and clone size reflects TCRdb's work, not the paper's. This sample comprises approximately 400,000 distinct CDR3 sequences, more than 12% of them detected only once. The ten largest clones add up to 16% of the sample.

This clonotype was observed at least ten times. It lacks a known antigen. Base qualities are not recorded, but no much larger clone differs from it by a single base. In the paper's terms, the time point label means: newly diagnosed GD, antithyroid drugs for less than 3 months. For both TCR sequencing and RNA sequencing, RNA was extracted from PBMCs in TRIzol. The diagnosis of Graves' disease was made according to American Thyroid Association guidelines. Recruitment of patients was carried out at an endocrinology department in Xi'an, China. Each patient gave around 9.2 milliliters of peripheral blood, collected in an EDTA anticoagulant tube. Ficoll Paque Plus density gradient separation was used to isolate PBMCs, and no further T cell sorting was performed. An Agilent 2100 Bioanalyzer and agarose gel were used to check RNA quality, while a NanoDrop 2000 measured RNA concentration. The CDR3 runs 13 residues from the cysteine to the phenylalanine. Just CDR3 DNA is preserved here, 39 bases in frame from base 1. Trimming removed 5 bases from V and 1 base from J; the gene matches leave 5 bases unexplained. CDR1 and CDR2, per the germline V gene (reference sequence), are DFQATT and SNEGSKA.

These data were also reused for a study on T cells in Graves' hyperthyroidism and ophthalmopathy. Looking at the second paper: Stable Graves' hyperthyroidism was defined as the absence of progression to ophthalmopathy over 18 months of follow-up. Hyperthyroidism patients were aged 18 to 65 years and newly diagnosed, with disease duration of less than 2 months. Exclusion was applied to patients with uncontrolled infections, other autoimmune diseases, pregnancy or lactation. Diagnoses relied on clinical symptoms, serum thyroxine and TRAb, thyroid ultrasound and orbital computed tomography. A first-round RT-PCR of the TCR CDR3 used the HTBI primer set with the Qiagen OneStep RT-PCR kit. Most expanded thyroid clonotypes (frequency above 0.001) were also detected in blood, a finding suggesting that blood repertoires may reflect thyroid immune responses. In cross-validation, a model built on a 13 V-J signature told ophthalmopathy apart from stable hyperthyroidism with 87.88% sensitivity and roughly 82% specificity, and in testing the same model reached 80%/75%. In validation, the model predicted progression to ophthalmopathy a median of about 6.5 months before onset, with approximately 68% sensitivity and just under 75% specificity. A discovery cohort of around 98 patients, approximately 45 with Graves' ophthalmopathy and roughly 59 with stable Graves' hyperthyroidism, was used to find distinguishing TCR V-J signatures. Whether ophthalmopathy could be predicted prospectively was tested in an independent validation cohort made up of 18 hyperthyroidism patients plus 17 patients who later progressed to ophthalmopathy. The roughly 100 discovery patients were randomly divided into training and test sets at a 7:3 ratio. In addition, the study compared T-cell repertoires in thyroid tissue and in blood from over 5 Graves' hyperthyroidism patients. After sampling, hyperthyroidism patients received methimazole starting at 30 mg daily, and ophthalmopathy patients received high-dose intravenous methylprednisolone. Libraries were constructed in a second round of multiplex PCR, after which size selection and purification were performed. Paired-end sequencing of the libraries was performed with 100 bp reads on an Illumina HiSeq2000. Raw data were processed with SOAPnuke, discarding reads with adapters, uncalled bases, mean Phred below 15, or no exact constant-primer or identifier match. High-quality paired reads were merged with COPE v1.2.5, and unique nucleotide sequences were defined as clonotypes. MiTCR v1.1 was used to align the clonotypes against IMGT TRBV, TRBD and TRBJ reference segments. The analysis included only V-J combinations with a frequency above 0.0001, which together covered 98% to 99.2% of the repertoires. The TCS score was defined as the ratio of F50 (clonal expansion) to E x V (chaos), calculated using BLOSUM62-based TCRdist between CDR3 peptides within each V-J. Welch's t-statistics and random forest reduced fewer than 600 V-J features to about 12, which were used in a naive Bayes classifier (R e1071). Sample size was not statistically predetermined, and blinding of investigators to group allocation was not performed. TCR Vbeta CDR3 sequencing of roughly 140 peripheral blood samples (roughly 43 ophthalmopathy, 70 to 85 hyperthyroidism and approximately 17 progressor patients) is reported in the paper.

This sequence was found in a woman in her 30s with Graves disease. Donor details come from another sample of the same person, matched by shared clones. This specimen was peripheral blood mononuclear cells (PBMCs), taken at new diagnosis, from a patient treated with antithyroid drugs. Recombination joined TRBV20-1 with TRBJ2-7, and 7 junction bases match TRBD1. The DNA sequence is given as TGCAGTGCTCCCGGACAGGCTTCCTACGAGCAGTACTTC. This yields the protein CSAPGQASYEQYF.